Following are 5 T cell receptor beta chains from one sample sequenced in a study of type 1 regulatory T cells. What these receptors recognize is not known. Using its own MiXCR run on the reads, TCRdb lists one record per CDR3 protein. The sample has tens of thousands of distinct CDR3 sequences, roughly 49% seen once. The sample consisted of cultured non-Tr1 T cells, either the whole culture or a sorted T cell fraction (not recorded which). These receptor sequences come from a human donor in good health.

This clonotype has just a few counts. The chain links TRBV5-1 to TRBJ1-1; perhaps TRBD1 as D (5 bases). Trimming removed 4 bases at V and 2 bases at J, with 15 bases between. CDR1 is SGHRS and CDR2 is YFSETQ in the germline V gene. The CDR3 is 15 amino acids. CDR3 coding DNA: TGCGCCAGCAGCCCCGGGGCGGGGGGAAACACTGAAGCTTTCTTT. Its protein is CASSPGAGGNTEAFF.

The rearrangement joins TRBV12-3 or TRBV12-4 to TRBJ1-1, with 8 bases matching TRBD1. Trimming at V came to 4 bases and at J to 1 base, leaving 2 bases not matched to a gene. The CDR3 loop spans 14 amino acids. The CDR3 DNA reads as TGTGCCAGCAGTTGGACAGGGAAGAACACTGAAGCTTTCTTT. As protein: CASSWTGKNTEAFF.

The J gene is TRBJ1-2, the V gene TRBV7-2; tentatively, D is TRBD1 (5 bases). Germline assignment: CDR1 SGHTA and CDR2 FQGNSA. The germline V and J ends were trimmed by 0 bases and 5 bases, with 13 bases remaining between them. This CDR3 is built from 15 residues. CDR3 region: CASSLALSGRYGYTF. Written as DNA, the CDR3 is TGTGCCAGCAGCTTAGCGCTGTCAGGGCGGTATGGCTACACCTTC.

V and J are TRBV19 and TRBJ1-1; TRBD1 might be the D (5 bases). The CDR3 sequence is 12 residues long. Per germline, CDR1 LNHDA and CDR2 SQIVND (reference sequence). V lost 0 bases and J 7 bases, leaving 6 bases between the germline ends. CDR3 sequence: CASSIDQGEAFF. The CDR3 DNA sequence: TGTGCCAGTAGTATAGACCAGGGTGAAGCTTTCTTT.

V is TRBV13 and J is TRBJ2-3; no clear D gene. CDR1 and CDR2 (germline): PRHDT, FYEKMQ (reference sequence). This CDR3 contains 15 residues. V lost 0 bases and J lost 2, with 9 bases in between. The CDR3 reads CASSLGQPNTDTQYF. CDR3 nucleotides: TGTGCCAGCAGCTTAGGGCAGCCCAACACAGATACGCAGTATTTT.